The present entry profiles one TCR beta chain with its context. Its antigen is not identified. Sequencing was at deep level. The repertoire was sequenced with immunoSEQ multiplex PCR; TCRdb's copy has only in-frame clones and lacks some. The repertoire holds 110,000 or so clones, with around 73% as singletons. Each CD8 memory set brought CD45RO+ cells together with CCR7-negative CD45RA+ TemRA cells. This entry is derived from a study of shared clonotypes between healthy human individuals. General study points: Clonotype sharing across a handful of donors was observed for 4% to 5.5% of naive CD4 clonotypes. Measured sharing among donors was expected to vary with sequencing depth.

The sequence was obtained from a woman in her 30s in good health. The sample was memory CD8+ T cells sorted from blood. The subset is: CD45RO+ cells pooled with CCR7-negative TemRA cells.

CDR3 sequence: CSVAQRGSYNEQFF. The DNA for the CDR3 is TGCAGCGTTGCACAGCGGGGCTCCTACAATGAGCAGTTCTTC. This chain connects TRBV29-1 to TRBJ2-1, with 7 bases identical to TRBD2. V gave up 4 bases and J gave up 0 bases; unmatched junction bases: 3. This CDR3 is built from 14 residues. In germline, CDR1 is SQVTM, CDR2 ANQGSEA.